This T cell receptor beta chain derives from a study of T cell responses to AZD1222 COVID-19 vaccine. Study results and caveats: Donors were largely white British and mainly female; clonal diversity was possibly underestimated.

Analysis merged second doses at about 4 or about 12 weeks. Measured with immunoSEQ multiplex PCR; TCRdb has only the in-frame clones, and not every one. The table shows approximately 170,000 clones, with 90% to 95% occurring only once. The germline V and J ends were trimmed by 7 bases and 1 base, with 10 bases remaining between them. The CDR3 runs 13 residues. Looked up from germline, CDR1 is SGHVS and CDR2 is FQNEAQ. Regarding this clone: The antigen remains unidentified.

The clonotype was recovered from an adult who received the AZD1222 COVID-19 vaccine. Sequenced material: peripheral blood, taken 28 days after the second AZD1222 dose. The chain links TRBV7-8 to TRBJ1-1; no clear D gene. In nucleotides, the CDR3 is TGTGCCAGCACCTACAGAAAGAACACTGAAGCTTTCTTT. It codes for CASTYRKNTEAFF. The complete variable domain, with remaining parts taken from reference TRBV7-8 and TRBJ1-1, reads GAGVSQSPRYKVAKRGQDVALRCDPISGHVSLFWYQQALGQGPEFLTYFQNEAQLDKSGLPSDRFFAERPEGSVSTLKIQRTQQEDSAVYLCASTYRKNTEAFFGQGTRLTVV.